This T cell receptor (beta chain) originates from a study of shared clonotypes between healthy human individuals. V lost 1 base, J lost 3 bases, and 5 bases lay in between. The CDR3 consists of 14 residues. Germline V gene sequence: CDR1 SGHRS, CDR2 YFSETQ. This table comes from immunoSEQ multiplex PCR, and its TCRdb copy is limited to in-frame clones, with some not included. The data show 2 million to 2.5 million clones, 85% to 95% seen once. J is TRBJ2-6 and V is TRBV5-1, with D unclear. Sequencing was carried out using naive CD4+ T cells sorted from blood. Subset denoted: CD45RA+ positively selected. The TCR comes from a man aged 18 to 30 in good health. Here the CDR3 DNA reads TGCGCCAGCAGCTTGTCGGGTGGGGCCAACGTCCTGACTTTC. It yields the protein CASSLSGGANVLTF.